This T cell receptor beta chain was recorded in a study of cytomegalovirus exposure and HLA in healthy donors. Regarding the study as a whole: Common viral pathogens (according to a later analysis) appeared linked to several of the most significant clusters.

As for this clone: Its antigen remains unknown.

With 60 Vbeta and 13 Jbeta primers, the PCR was carried out. Method: immunoSEQ multiplex PCR; TCRdb's copy keeps in-frame clones and lacks some. Of 120,000 to 150,000 clones detected, around 80% appear once; the ten largest clones hold 3% to 3.5%. V lost 8 bases and J lost 7, with 17 bases in between. The CDR3 totals 13 residues. In germline, CDR1 is SGHTA, CDR2 FQGTGA. Specimen: PBMCs. This TCR came from a man aged 35 to 55 in good health and CMV-seronegative. The genes are TRBV7-3 and TRBJ1-2; no definite D call. This CDR3 reads CASEGAFSCGYTF. CDR3 nucleotides: TGTGCCAGCGAGGGAGCCTTTTCGTGTGGCTACACCTTC.